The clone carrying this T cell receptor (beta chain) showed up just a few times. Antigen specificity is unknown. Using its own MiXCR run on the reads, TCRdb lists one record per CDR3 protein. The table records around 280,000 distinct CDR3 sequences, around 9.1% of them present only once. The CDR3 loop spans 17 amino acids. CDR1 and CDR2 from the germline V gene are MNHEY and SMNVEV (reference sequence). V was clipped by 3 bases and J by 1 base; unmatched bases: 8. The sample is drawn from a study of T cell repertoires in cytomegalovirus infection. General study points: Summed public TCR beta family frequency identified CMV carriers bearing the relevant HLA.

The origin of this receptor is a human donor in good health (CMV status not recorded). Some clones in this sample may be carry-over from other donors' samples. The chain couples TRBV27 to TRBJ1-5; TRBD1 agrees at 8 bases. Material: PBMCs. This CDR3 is CASSFRSNRGSNQPQHF. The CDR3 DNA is TGTGCCAGCAGTTTTCGCTCAAACAGGGGGAGCAATCAGCCCCAGCATTTT.